This TCR beta chain was recorded in a study of chemoradiotherapy in HPV16-positive cancers. By frequency in the sample, this clone is large. Assay used: immunoSEQ multiplex PCR; TCRdb lists only in-frame clones, some missing. The sample yields fewer than 35,000 clones, 93% seen once. The length of the CDR3 is 15 residues. Germline values: CDR1 SGHTA, CDR2 FQGNSA. The V gene end was trimmed by 2 bases and the J gene end by 0 bases; junction bases not matched to a gene: 1. The source of this sequence is a human donor with HPV-associated anogenital cancer. The starting material was blood, obtained from a patient who underwent chemoradiotherapy. J is TRBJ2-7 and V is TRBV7-2, with 10 bases matching TRBD2. The CDR3 sequence is CASSLLAGDSYEQYF. Written as DNA, the CDR3 is TGTGCCAGCAGCTTACTAGCGGGGGACTCCTACGAGCAGTACTTC.